What follows are 22 T cell receptor beta chains derived from one specimen sequenced in a study of spatial heterogeneity in lung cancer. Time point: blood at routine non-recurrence follow-up after resection. TCRdb redid the calling of the 5' RACE reads with MiXCR, one entry per CDR3 protein. Of 39,000 or so distinct CDR3 sequences listed, over 9.5% were seen once; the top ten hold 15% to 20%. This specimen was PBMCs, taken at follow-up. The receptors originated from a female donor with early-stage non-small cell lung cancer.

This clonotype was seen more than once but under ten times. The chain has TRBV28 and TRBJ2-5, with D unresolved. The CDR3 totals 12 residues. Germline CDR1 is MDHEN and CDR2 is SYDVKM. Trimming pared 3 bases from V and 2 bases from J, leaving 4 bases between. The CDR3, as DNA: TGTGCCAGCAGTTTCGGACAAGAGACCCAGTACTTC. Translation: CASSFGQETQYF.

The sample holds many counts of this clonotype. The rearrangement uses TRBV5-4 and TRBJ2-2; D is ambiguous. CDR1 and CDR2 (germline): SGHNT, YYREEE (reference sequence). This CDR3 contains 15 residues. The V end was cut by 3 bases, the J end by 0 bases, with 9 bases between. DNA for the CDR3: TGTGCCAGCAGCTCCCTTACTACGAACACCGGGGAGCTGTTTTTT. Residues: CASSSLTTNTGELFF.

This clonotype was observed at least ten times. The V call is TRBV3-1, the J call TRBJ2-7; D is possibly TRBD2 (5 bases). CDR3 length equals 14 residues. The germline CDR1 and CDR2 sequences are LGHDT and YNNKEL (reference sequence). V shed 1 base and J shed 1 base, with 8 bases lying between them. The CDR3 is CASSQVARSYEQYF. As DNA, the CDR3 is TGTGCCAGCAGCCAAGTAGCGAGATCCTACGAGCAGTACTTC.

This clonotype was found many times. The chain combines TRBV2 with TRBJ1-5; TRBD1 might be the D (5 bases). The CDR3 loop spans 12 amino acids. V lost 7 bases to trimming and J lost 6 bases, with 10 bases between them. From germline, CDR1 is SNHLY and CDR2 FYNNEI. DNA for the CDR3: TGTGCCAGCATGGGGGGAACTCAGCCCCAGCATTTT. Protein product: CASMGGTQPQHF.

This chain links TRBV4-2 with TRBJ1-5, with D possibly TRBD1 on 6 matching bases. V lost 4 bases to trimming and J lost 3 bases, with 16 bases between them. The V gene's germline CDR1 is LGHNA and CDR2 YNFKEQ. The length of the CDR3 is 16 residues. CDR3 residues: CASSREQGDLNQPQHF. CDR3 sequence (DNA): TGTGCCAGCAGCCGTGAACAGGGTGACCTCAATCAGCCCCAGCATTTT.

At least ten counts were recorded for this clonotype. The V and J genes are TRBV7-8 and TRBJ2-7; TRBD1 agrees at 8 bases. Losses at the gene ends were 4 bases for V and 3 bases for J; bases not matched to a gene: 8. Germline V CDR1 and CDR2: SGHVS, FQNEAQ. This CDR3 spans 15 amino acids. The CDR3 bases are TGTGCCAGCAGCTCCCGGACAGGGTGGGACTACGAGCAGTACTTC. The encoded protein is CASSSRTGWDYEQYF.

This clonotype came up many times. The gene calls are TRBV29-1 and TRBJ2-7; TRBD2 aligns across 7 bases. Looked up from germline, CDR1 is SQVTM and CDR2 is ANQGSEA. V lost 7 bases and J lost 6; bases outside the gene matches: 15. The CDR3 consists of 14 residues. In nucleotides, the CDR3 is TGCAGCGCTGACCGGGACTCCCCGGGGGGCGAGCAGTACTTC. Its protein product is CSADRDSPGGEQYF.

CDR3 sequence: CASSVQDGLYEQYF. The CDR3 nucleotides read TGTGCCAGCAGCGTCCAAGACGGCCTCTACGAGCAGTACTTC. V and J are TRBV9 and TRBJ2-7; no clear D gene. In germline, CDR1 is SGDLS, CDR2 YYNGEE. V was pared by 2 bases and J by 3 bases, with 12 bases between. CDR3 length: 14 residues. Supplemented by reference TRBV9 and TRBJ2-7, the full variable domain reads DSGVTQTPKHLITATGQRVTLRCSPRSGDLSVYWYQQSLDQGLQFLIQYYNGEERAKGNILERFSAQQFPDLHSELNLSSLELGDSALYFCASSVQDGLYEQYFGPGTRLTVT.

This clonotype appeared many times. The rearrangement uses TRBV7-2 and TRBJ2-7, with D perhaps matching TRBD1 or TRBD2 (6 bases each). Trimming took 6 bases from V and 5 from J, leaving 14 bases between them. The germline CDR1 and CDR2 sequences are SGHTA and FQGNSA. The CDR3 has 13 amino acids. CDR3 in DNA: TGTGCCAGCAGTCGGGGGCTGAATGACGAGCAGTACTTC. The encoded protein is CASSRGLNDEQYF. The complete variable domain, with remaining parts taken from reference TRBV7-2 and TRBJ2-7, reads GAGVSQSPSNKVTEKGKDVELRCDPISGHTALYWYRQSLGQGLEFLIYFQGNSAPDKSGLPSDRFSAERTGGSVSTLTIQRTQQEDSAVYLCASSRGLNDEQYFGPGTRLTVT.

About this clonotype itself: The junction differs from germline at one of its ends, possibly a read error. V gene TRBV7-7 combines with J gene TRBJ2-5, with D possibly TRBD2 on 5 matching bases. Germline CDR1 SSHAT, CDR2 FNYEAQ (reference sequence). The CDR3 has 17 residues. DNA of the CDR3: TGTGCTAGCAGCCCCGTTCCAGGAGGAATCCACCAAGAGACCCAGTACTTC. Protein sequence: CASSPVPGGIHQETQYF. Full variable domain (outside the CDR3, taken from reference TRBV7-7 and TRBJ2-5): GAGVSQSPRYKVTKRGQDVTLRCDPISSHATLYWYQQALGQGPEFLTYFNYEAQPDKSGLPSDRFSAERPEGSISTLTIQRTEQRDSAMYRCASSPVPGGIHQETQYFGPGTRLLVL.

The chain couples TRBV7-2 to TRBJ2-3, with 7 bases fitting TRBD2. After removal of 5 bases from V and 5 bases from J, the junction contained 4 bases not matched to a gene. CDR1 SGHTA and CDR2 FQGNSA come from the germline V gene. The CDR3 length is 13 residues. The CDR3 DNA reads TGTGCCAGCAGCCCTTGGGAGGGAGATACGCAGTATTTT. As protein: CASSPWEGDTQYF.

The chain couples TRBV28 to TRBJ2-7; 13 bases are shared with TRBD2. CDR1 and CDR2 from the germline V gene are MDHEN and SYDVKM. The CDR3 is made up of 17 amino acids. Trimming cost V 4 bases and J 1 base; bases outside gene matches: 7. The CDR3 DNA reads as TGTGCCAGCAGTTCCACTAGCGGGGGGGCCGAATCCTACGAGCAGTACTTC. Amino acid sequence: CASSSTSGGAESYEQYF. Combining the CDR3 with reference TRBV28 and TRBJ2-7 gives the whole variable domain DVKVTQSSRYLVKRTGEKVFLECVQDMDHENMFWYRQDPGLGLRLIYFSYDVKMKEKGDIPEGYSVSREKKERFSLILESASTNQTSMYLCASSSTSGGAESYEQYFGPGTRLTVT.

This clonotype was recorded at least ten times. This rearrangement joins TRBV2 to TRBJ2-7, with 9 bases lining up with TRBD1. This CDR3 contains 14 residues. Trimming at V came to 5 bases and at J to 6 bases, leaving 8 bases not matched to a gene. Germline assignment: CDR1 SNHLY and CDR2 FYNNEI. The CDR3 DNA reads as TGTGCCAGCAGTCTACAGGGGGCGCGAGGCGAGCAGTACTTC. Residues: CASSLQGARGEQYF.

This clonotype was seen many times. V usage is TRBV9 and J usage is TRBJ1-2; 10 bases agree with TRBD1. Trimming at V came to 3 bases and at J to 3 bases, leaving 2 bases not matched to a gene. The CDR3 is 14 amino acids. The germline V gene encodes CDR1 SGDLS and CDR2 YYNGEE. The DNA of the CDR3 is TGTGCCAGCAGCGGGGGACAGGGGTACTATGGCTACACCTTC. Amino acid sequence: CASSGGQGYYGYTF.

This chain joins TRBV10-3 and TRBJ2-3, with TRBD1 identical over 8 bases. CDR3 length: 17 amino acids. The V and J ends lost 3 bases and 1 base, in that order; junction bases with no gene match: 9. CDR1 and CDR2 from the germline V gene are ENHRY and SYGVKD. CDR3 coding DNA: TGTGCCATCAGTGAAGTAGCCCGACAGGGGCGCACAGATACGCAGTATTTT. Encoded protein: CAISEVARQGRTDTQYF.

A few counts support this clonotype. The chain joins TRBV12-3 or TRBV12-4 to TRBJ2-7; D not certain. Trimming shortened V by 6 bases and J by 7 bases, and 13 bases separated the two germline ends. The CDR3 consists of 12 residues. Here the CDR3 reads CASSALRNEQYF. CDR3 nucleotides: TGTGCCAGCAGCGCGCTCAGGAATGAGCAGTACTTC.

The rearrangement uses TRBV28 and TRBJ1-3, with 11 nucleotides matching TRBD1. The CDR3 totals 17 residues. From germline, CDR1 is MDHEN and CDR2 SYDVKM. V shed 6 bases, J shed 2 bases, and the junction held 9 bases outside the gene matches. This chain's CDR3 is CASRPLGQGAPGNTIYF. The CDR3 DNA follows: TGTGCCAGCAGACCTCTCGGACAGGGGGCGCCTGGAAACACCATATATTTT.

This clonotype was recorded many times. The chain links TRBV2 to TRBJ2-5; either TRBD1 or TRBD2 may supply D (5 bases each). There are 12 residues in the CDR3. V was trimmed by 6 bases and J by 5 bases, leaving 10 bases between them. Germline assignment: CDR1 SNHLY and CDR2 FYNNEI. The CDR3 region is CASRGEGETQYF. CDR3 DNA sequence: TGTGCCAGCAGAGGAGAGGGGGAGACCCAGTACTTC.

In this sample, this clonotype turned up many times. The chain carries TRBV9 and TRBJ2-5; D is possibly TRBD2 (7 bases). In germline, CDR1 is SGDLS, CDR2 YYNGEE. The CDR3 is 16 residues long. V lost 1 base to trimming and J lost 0 bases, with 13 bases between them. The DNA of the CDR3 is TGTGCCAGCAGCGTACAGGCGGGGGCCGACCAAGAGACCCAGTACTTC. Translated, it gives CASSVQAGADQETQYF. Looking up the rest from reference TRBV9 and TRBJ2-5 gives the full variable domain: DSGVTQTPKHLITATGQRVTLRCSPRSGDLSVYWYQQSLDQGLQFLIQYYNGEERAKGNILERFSAQQFPDLHSELNLSSLELGDSALYFCASSVQAGADQETQYFGPGTRLLVL.

The rearrangement links TRBV2 to TRBJ2-5; D unclear. CDR1 SNHLY and CDR2 FYNNEI come from the germline V gene. V was shortened by 5 bases and J by 5 bases, with 9 bases between the two germline ends. There are 12 residues in the CDR3. The CDR3 coding sequence is TGTGCCAGCAGTCCCTCCCGGGAGACCCAGTACTTC. It yields the protein CASSPSRETQYF.

There are many counts of this clonotype. The chain uses TRBV5-6 and TRBJ2-5; D gene unclear. From germline, CDR1 is SGHDT and CDR2 YYEEEE. Trimming took off 2 bases at V and 3 bases at J, with 20 bases between the two ends. There are 17 residues in the CDR3. CDR3: CASSFGAAKFWKETQYF. The CDR3 DNA reads as TGTGCCAGCAGCTTTGGTGCAGCCAAGTTTTGGAAAGAGACCCAGTACTTC.

This clonotype was found many times. V and J are TRBV2 and TRBJ2-7, with D possibly being TRBD1 (7 bases). Trimming pared 7 bases from V and 0 bases from J, leaving 25 bases between. The CDR3 has 18 amino acids. Germline V gene sequence: CDR1 SNHLY, CDR2 FYNNEI. In nucleotides, the CDR3 is TGTGCCAGCATCCCCAACCCCCGGGCAGGGGGGAGCTCCTACGAGCAGTACTTC. Its protein product is CASIPNPRAGGSSYEQYF.